The next 10 T cell receptor beta chains were all read from a single sample in a study of T-cell reconstitution after alpha-beta-depleted transplantation in children. Unique molecular identifiers were used to barcode this TCRbeta library. MiXCR, applied by TCRdb to the PCR reads, yields one record per CDR3 protein. The sample includes 640,000 or so distinct CDR3 sequences, around a sixth of them seen just once. The starting material was PBMCs from the stem cell graft donor, obtained from the stem cell graft. Every receptor here comes from a human donor who donated a stem cell graft to a child with acute myeloid leukemia.

This clonotype was seen ten or more times. The CDR3 loop is CASSQEQGWTEAFF. The CDR3 nucleotides read TGCGCCAGCAGCCAAGAACAGGGGTGGACTGAAGCTTTCTTT. The chain carries TRBV4-3 and TRBJ1-1; 7 positions agree with TRBD1. CDR1 is LGHNA and CDR2 is YSLEER in the germline V gene. J gave up 5 bases and V 0 bases, and 3 bases lay outside the gene matches. The CDR3 extends over 14 amino acids.

This chain links TRBV25-1 with TRBJ2-3; no definite D call. V lost 8 bases and J 3 bases, leaving 6 bases between the germline ends. This CDR3 is built from 11 residues. Germline values: CDR1 MGHDK, CDR2 SYGVNS. The CDR3 nucleotides read TGTGCCAGCGGCTATACAGATACGCAGTATTTT. The encoded protein is CASGYTDTQYF.

In this sample, this clonotype turned up many times. The CDR3 protein is CSARERRGTALYSNQPQHF. In DNA, the CDR3 is TGCAGTGCTAGAGAACGGAGAGGGACCGCCCTTTATAGCAATCAGCCCCAGCATTTT. This sequence joins TRBV20-1 and TRBJ1-5, with a tentative D call TRBD1 (5 bases). The CDR3 extends over 19 amino acids. Looked up from germline, CDR1 is DFQATT and CDR2 is SNEGSKA (reference sequence). Trimming stripped 0 bases from V and 0 bases from J, with 21 bases between.

This clonotype was observed many times. CDR3 nucleotide sequence: TGCGCCAGCACCCAGGACGGACCAAACTATGGCTACACCTTC. It specifies CASTQDGPNYGYTF. V and J are TRBV4-3 and TRBJ1-2; D ambiguous. Germline lookup yields CDR1 LGHNA and CDR2 YSLEER. This CDR3 spans 14 amino acids. V shed 7 bases and J shed 2 bases, with 14 bases lying between them.

To note about this clonotype: One base away lies a much larger clone, so this may be a sequencing read error. V and J are TRBV7-9 and TRBJ2-5, with 13 bases matching TRBD2. This CDR3 has 17 amino acids. Germline CDR1 SEHNR, CDR2 FQNEAQ (reference sequence). In DNA form, the CDR3 reads TGTGCCAGCAGCCGATCACGTACTAGCGGGGGGGAAGAGAGCCAGTACTTC. Protein: CASSRSRTSGGEESQYF.

This clonotype was observed many times. The chain carries TRBV15 and TRBJ2-1, with D perhaps TRBD1 or TRBD2 (6 bases each). The length of the CDR3 is 19 residues. The germline gives CDR1 LNHNV, CDR2 YYDKDF (reference sequence). V was pared by 0 bases and J by 5 bases, with 23 bases between. In nucleotides, the CDR3 is TGTGCCACCAGCAGAGAAGGTTGGGCCACCCCGAGGGGGGACAATGAGCAGTTCTTC. Protein: CATSREGWATPRGDNEQFF.

This clonotype has a handful of counts. The J gene is TRBJ1-4, the V gene TRBV5-1; D not certain. CDR1 is SGHRS and CDR2 is YFSETQ in the germline V gene. The CDR3 has 15 amino acids. V was shortened by 0 bases and J by 4 bases, with 10 bases between the two germline ends. The CDR3 spells CASSLAGHLNEKLFF. DNA for the CDR3: TGCGCCAGCAGCTTGGCCGGGCACCTTAATGAAAAACTGTTTTTT. Filled out from reference TRBV5-1 and TRBJ1-4, the complete variable domain reads KAGVTQTPRYLIKTRGQQVTLSCSPISGHRSVSWYQQTPGQGLQFLFEYFSETQRNKGNFPGRFSGRQFSNSRSEMNVSTLELGDSALYLCASSLAGHLNEKLFFGSGTQLSVL.

This clonotype was picked up a small number of times. The gene calls are TRBV7-2 and TRBJ1-2, with 7 bases matching TRBD1. V shed 5 bases and J 6 bases; nucleotides not matched to a gene: 18. The CDR3 spans 17 residues. In germline, CDR1 is SGHTA, CDR2 FQGNSA. CDR3 nucleotides: TGTGCCAGCAGCAGGCGAAGGACAGGAAGTACGGGAGATGGCTACACCTTC. Its protein is CASSRRRTGSTGDGYTF.

The table lists this clonotype with a few counts. The chain joins TRBV7-8 to TRBJ1-1; D gene ambiguous. Per the germline V gene, CDR1 is SGHVS and CDR2 is FQNEAQ. Trimming took off 1 base at V and 5 bases at J, with 14 bases between the two ends. CDR3 length: 15 amino acids. This CDR3 is CASSLEVRSGTEAFF. The CDR3 region has the DNA TGTGCCAGCAGCTTAGAGGTCCGGTCGGGAACTGAAGCTTTCTTT.

This sequence joins TRBV30 and TRBJ2-5; D possibly corresponds to TRBD1 (6 bases). This CDR3 has 14 amino acids. The germline CDR1 and CDR2 sequences are GTSNPN and SVGIG (reference sequence). V lost 3 bases and J 7 bases, leaving 18 bases between the germline ends. The DNA for the CDR3 is TGTGCCTGGAGGCCCGGACAGCTTATTGGGACCCAGTACTTC. As protein: CAWRPGQLIGTQYF.